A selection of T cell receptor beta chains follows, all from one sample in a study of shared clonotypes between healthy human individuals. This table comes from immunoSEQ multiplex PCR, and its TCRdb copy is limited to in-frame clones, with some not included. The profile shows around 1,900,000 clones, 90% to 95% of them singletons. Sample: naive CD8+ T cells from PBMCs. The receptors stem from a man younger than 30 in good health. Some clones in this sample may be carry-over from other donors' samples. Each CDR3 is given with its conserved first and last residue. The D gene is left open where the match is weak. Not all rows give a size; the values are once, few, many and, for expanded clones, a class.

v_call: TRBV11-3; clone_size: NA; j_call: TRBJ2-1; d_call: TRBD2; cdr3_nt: TGTGCCAGCAGCTTAGCTGGGACTAGCGGGAGTAACGGTGAGCAGTTCTTC; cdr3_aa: CASSLAGTSGSNGEQFF
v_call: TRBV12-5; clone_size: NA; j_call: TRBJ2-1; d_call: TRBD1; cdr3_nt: TGTGCTAGTGGTTTGGACCGGGACAGCCAGTTCTTC; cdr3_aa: CASGLDRDSQFF
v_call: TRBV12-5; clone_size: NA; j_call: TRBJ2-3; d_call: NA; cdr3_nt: TGTGCTAGTGGGGACAACCTCGGGACGCAGTATTTT; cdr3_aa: CASGDNLGTQYF
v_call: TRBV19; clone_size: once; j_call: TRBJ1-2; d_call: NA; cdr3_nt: TGTGCCAGCCGCCGGGGACTTAACTATGGCTACACCTTC; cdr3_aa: CASRRGLNYGYTF
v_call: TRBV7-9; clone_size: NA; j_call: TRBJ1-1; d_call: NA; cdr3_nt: TGTGCCAGCAGTCCAACCGGGCCTGAAGCTTTCTTT; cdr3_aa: CASSPTGPEAFF
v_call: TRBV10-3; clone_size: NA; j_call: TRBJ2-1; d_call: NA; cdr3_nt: TGTGCCATCATGTTCCGGAGCACGAGCTCCTACAATGAGCAGTTCTTC; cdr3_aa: CAIMFRSTSSYNEQFF
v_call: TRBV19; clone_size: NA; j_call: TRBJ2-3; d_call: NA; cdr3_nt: TGTGCCAGTAGTATAGACGGAGCGGGGAGGGGGACAGATACGCAGTATTTT; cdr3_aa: CASSIDGAGRGTDTQYF
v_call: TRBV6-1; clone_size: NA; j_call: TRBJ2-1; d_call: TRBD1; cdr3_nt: TGTGCCAGCAGGGCATGGGACAGGGGGTACAATGAGCAGTTCTTC; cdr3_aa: CASRAWDRGYNEQFF
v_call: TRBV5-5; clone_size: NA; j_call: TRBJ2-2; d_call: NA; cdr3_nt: TGTGCCAGCAGTCCCGCATTAGCGACCTACACCGGGGAGCTGTTTTTT; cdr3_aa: CASSPALATYTGELFF
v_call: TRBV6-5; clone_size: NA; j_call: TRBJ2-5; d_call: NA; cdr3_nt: TGTGCCAGCAGTTATCGAGGGGGAAGGGAGACCCAGTACTTC; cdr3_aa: CASSYRGGRETQYF
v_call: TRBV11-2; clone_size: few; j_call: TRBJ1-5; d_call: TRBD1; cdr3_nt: TGTGCCAGCAGCTTAGGGAGCCAGGGGGTGCGCAGCAATCAGCCCCAGCATTTT; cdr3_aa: CASSLGSQGVRSNQPQHF
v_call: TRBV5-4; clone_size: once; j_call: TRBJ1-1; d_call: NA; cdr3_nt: TGTGCCAGCAGCTTGGGGGACGTTGAAGCTTTCTTT; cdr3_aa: CASSLGDVEAFF
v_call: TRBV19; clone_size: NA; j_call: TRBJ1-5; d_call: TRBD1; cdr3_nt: TGTGCCAGTAGTACGACTAGGACAGGTTACCCTACTAATCAGCCCCAGCATTTT; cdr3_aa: CASSTTRTGYPTNQPQHF
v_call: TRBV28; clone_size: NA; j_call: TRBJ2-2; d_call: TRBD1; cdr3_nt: TGTGCCAGCAGGAAACCGGGACAGGGGTGGGAGCTGTTTTTT; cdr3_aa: CASRKPGQGWELFF
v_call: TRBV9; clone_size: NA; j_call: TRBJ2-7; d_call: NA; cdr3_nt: TGTGCCAGCAGCGTAGCCCCCCGGGCGGGCGACGAGCAGTACTTC; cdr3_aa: CASSVAPRAGDEQYF
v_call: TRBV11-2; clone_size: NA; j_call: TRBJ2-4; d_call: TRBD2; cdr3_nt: TGTGCCAGCAGCGCGGGGACTAGCGGGAGTGTCAAAAACATTCAGTACTTC; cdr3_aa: CASSAGTSGSVKNIQYF
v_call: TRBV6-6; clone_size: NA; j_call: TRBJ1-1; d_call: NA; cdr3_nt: TGTGCCAGCAGAGAGGGCACTGAAGCTTTCTTT; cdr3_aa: CASREGTEAFF
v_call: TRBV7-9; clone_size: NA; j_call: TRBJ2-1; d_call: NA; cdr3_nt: TGTGCCAGCAGCCCCGAGCCTGGCCTAGTTTACAATGAGCAGTTCTTC; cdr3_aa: CASSPEPGLVYNEQFF
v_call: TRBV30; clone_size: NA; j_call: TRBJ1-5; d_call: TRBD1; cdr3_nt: TGTGCCTGGAGTCCGGGACAGGGGGTCGGTCAGCCCCAGCATTTT; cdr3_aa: CAWSPGQGVGQPQHF
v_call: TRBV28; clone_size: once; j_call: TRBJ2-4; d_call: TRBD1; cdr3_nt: TGTGCCAGCACCAAGACAGGGCAACCCTTCAAAAACATTCAGTACTTC; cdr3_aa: CASTKTGQPFKNIQYF
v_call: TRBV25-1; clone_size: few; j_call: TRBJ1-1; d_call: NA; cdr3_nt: TGTGCCAGCAGTGAAGGCCCAGGAGACACTGAAGCTTTCTTT; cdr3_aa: CASSEGPGDTEAFF
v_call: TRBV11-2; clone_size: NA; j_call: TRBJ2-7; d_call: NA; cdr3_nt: TGTGCCAGCAGCTTTGGCAAGTTTAACTACGAGCAGTACTTC; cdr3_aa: CASSFGKFNYEQYF
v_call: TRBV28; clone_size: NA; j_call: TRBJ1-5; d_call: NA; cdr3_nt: TGTGCCAGCAGTTTAGGTTTCAATCAGCCCCAGCATTTT; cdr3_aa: CASSLGFNQPQHF
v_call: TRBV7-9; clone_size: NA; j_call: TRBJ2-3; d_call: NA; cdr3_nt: TGTGCCAGCAGCGGGGACCCCCGCACAGATACGCAGTATTTT; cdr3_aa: CASSGDPRTDTQYF
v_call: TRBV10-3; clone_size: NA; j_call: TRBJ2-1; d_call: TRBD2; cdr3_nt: TGTGCCACTCTGGGGGTGCTAGCGGGAGCGACCAATGAGCAGTTCTTC; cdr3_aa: CATLGVLAGATNEQFF
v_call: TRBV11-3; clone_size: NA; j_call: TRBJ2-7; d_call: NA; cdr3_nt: TGTGCCAGCAGCCCTCCGGGACGGGGTATGAACCACGAGCAGTACTTC; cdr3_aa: CASSPPGRGMNHEQYF
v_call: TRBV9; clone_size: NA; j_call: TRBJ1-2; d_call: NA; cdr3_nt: TGTGCCAGCAGCGTAGAGACTACAGGTTTAAACTATGGCTACACCTTC; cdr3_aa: CASSVETTGLNYGYTF
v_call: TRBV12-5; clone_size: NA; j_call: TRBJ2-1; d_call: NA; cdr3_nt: TGTGCTAGTGGTTTGGTACTTGGGGCAAGCAACAATGAGCAGTTCTTC; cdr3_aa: CASGLVLGASNNEQFF
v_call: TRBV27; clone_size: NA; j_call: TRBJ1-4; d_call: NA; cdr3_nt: TGTGCCAGCAGTCTCCTCGGACTTAATGAAAAACTGTTTTTT; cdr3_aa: CASSLLGLNEKLFF
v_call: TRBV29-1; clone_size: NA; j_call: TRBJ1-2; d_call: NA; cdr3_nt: TGCAGCGTTAACAGACAGGACTATGGCTACACCTTC; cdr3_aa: CSVNRQDYGYTF
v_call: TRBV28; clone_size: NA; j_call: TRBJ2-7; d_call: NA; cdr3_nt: TGTGCCAGCAGGCCTTCTCCCTACGAGCAGTACTTC; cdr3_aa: CASRPSPYEQYF
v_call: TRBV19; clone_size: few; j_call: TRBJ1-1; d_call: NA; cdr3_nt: TGTGCCAGTAGGGATTGGGACAAAAGTGAAGCTTTCTTT; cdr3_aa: CASRDWDKSEAFF
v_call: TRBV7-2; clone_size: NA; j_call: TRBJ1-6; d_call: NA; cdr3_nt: TGTGCCAGCAGCTTAGAACCGGGGAATTCACCCCTCCACTTT; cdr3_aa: CASSLEPGNSPLHF
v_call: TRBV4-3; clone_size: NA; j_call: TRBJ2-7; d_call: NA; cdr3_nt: TGCGCCAGCAGCCCAACATGGTCGGGGCAGGCCTACGAGCAGTACTTC; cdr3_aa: CASSPTWSGQAYEQYF
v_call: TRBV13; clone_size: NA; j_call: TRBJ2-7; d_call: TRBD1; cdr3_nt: TGTGCCAGCAGTTCCACAGGGGGCCCCCGCTACGAGCAGTACTTC; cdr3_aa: CASSSTGGPRYEQYF
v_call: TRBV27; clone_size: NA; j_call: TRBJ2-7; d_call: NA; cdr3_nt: TGTGCCAGCAGTGCCCGGGGCTCTAGTCTCTACGAGCAGTACTTC; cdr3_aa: CASSARGSSLYEQYF
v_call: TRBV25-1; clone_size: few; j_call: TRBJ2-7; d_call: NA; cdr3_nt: TGTGCCAGCAGTGAAATAGGGGGAAGCTCCTACGAGCAGTACTTC; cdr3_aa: CASSEIGGSSYEQYF
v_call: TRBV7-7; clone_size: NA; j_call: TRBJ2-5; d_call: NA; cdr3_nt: TGTGCCAGCAGCCCAACCTCAGGGGCAGGAGAGACCCAGTACTTC; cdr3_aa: CASSPTSGAGETQYF
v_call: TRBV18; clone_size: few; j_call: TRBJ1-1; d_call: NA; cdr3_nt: TGTGCCAGCTACCCGGGGGACACTGAAGCTTTCTTT; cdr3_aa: CASYPGDTEAFF
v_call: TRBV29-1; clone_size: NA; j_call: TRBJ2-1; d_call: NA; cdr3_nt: TGCAGCGTTGATCTCAATGAGCAGTTCTTC; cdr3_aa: CSVDLNEQFF
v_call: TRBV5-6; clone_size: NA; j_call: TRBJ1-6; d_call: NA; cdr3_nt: TGTGCCAGCAGCACCCTGGGGGGGCCCAATTCACCCCTCCACTTT; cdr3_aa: CASSTLGGPNSPLHF
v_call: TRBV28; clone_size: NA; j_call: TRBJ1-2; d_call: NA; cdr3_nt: TGTGCCAGCAGGCCCCTCAGGCAGCCTCTCTATGGCTACACCTTC; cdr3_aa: CASRPLRQPLYGYTF
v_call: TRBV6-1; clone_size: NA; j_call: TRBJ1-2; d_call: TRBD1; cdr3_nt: TGTGCCAGCAGTGATGGACAGGGGGCTAACTATGGCTACACCTTC; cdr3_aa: CASSDGQGANYGYTF
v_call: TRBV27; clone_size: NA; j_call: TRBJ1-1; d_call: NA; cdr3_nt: TGTGCCAGCAGCCAAAGGGGGGCCATCTACGGGAACACTGAAGCTTTCTTT; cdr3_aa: CASSQRGAIYGNTEAFF
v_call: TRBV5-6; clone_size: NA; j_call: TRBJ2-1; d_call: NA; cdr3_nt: TGTGCCAGCAGCTTGGCAGTAACTCCCGGCAATGAGCAGTTCTTC; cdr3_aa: CASSLAVTPGNEQFF
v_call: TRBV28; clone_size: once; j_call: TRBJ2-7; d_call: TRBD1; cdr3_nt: TGTGCCAGCAGAAAACTCAGGGGGCAGGGGGACTACGAGCAGTACTTC; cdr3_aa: CASRKLRGQGDYEQYF
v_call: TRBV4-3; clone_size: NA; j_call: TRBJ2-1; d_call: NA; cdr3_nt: TGCGCCAGCAGCCCAGACGGTGGCTCCTACAATGAGCAGTTCTTC; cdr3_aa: CASSPDGGSYNEQFF
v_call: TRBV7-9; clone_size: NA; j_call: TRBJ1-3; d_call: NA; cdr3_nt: TGTGCCAGCAGCTTATGGGCCTTAAAGGACGGAAACACCATATATTTT; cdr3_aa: CASSLWALKDGNTIYF
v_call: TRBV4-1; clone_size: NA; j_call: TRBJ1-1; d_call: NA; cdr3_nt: TGCGCCAGCAGCCACCAGGGCGACCCGATTGGAGCTTTCTTT; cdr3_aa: CASSHQGDPIGAFF
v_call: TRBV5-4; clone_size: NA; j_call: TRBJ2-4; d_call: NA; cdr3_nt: TGTGCCAGCAGCCAGGTAGTGGGGGCCAAAAACATTCAGTACTTC; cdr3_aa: CASSQVVGAKNIQYF
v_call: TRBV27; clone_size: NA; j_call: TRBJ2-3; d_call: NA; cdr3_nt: TGTGCCAGCAGTTTATTGGGGGTCAGAAGAAGCACAGATACGCAGTATTTT; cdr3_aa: CASSLLGVRRSTDTQYF
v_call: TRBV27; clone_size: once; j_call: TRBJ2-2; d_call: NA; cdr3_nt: TGTGCCAGCAGTTCTGGCGGGATGAACACCGGGGAGCTGTTTTTT; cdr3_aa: CASSSGGMNTGELFF
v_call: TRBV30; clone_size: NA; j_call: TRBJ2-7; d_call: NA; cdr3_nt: TGTGCCTGGAGTGACACAGGGAACCCCGCCTACGAGCAGTACTTC; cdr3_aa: CAWSDTGNPAYEQYF
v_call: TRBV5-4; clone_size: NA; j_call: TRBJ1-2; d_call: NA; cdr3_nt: TGTGCCAGCAGCTTGTTTTGGGGTAACTATGGCTACACCTTC; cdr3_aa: CASSLFWGNYGYTF
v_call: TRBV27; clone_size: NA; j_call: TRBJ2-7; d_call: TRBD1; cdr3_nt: TGTGCCAGCAGCCTGGTAGGGACAGGGAAATACGAGCAGTACTTC; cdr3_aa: CASSLVGTGKYEQYF
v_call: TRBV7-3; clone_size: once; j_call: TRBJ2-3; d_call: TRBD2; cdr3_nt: TGTGCCAGCAGCCCCGGACTAGCGGGAGGGCGGGCTTCAGATACGCAGTATTTT; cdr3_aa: CASSPGLAGGRASDTQYF